These 26 T cell receptor beta chains originate from one sample sequenced in a study of cytomegalovirus exposure and HLA in healthy donors (dated by TCRdb to about 2017). The library was produced with the immunoSEQ multiplex PCR assay. For the multiplex PCR, a mixture combining 60 forward primers for TCR Vbeta segments and 13 reverse primers for TCR Jbeta segments was used. TCRdb took this table from immuneACCESS and kept in-frame rearrangements with V and J called. Such tables lack part of the clones; where checked against another copy, unresolved V genes explain under half of the gap, and the rest is unexplained. The sample has roughly 110,000 clones on record, 55% to 80% of them singletons. The top ten clonotypes cover roughly 2.2% of the sample. Material: PBMCs. Receptors were obtained from a woman in her twenties or thirties in good health and CMV-seronegative.

The rearrangement joins TRBV29-1 to TRBJ2-7, with TRBD1 as a possible D gene (6 bases). This CDR3 is built from 12 residues. Germline V lookup: CDR1 SQVTM, CDR2 ANQGSEA. Trimming cost V 6 bases and J 4 bases, with 13 bases left between them. In DNA form, the CDR3 reads TGCAGCGTCCGGGACACCGTATACGAGCAGTACTTC. Translated: CSVRDTVYEQYF.

V gene TRBV5-1 combines with J gene TRBJ2-2; D remains ambiguous. The CDR3 totals 15 residues. V lost 4 bases, J lost 2 bases, and 12 bases lay in between. The germline V gene encodes CDR1 SGHRS and CDR2 YFSETQ. The CDR3 DNA is TGCGCCAGCAGCCAATCCCGACAAAACACCGGGGAGCTGTTTTTT. Translating it yields CASSQSRQNTGELFF.

The gene calls are TRBV28 and TRBJ1-1; TRBD1 is a possible D gene (6 bases). The V end lost 7 bases, the J end lost 5 bases, and 20 bases lay between the germline ends. The germline CDR1 and CDR2 sequences are MDHEN and SYDVKM. The CDR3 totals 15 residues. In nucleotides, the CDR3 is TGTGCCAGCACTACTAGGGGGGGTAGGTATACTGAAGCTTTCTTT. This gives the protein CASTTRGGRYTEAFF.

In this sample, this clone turned up a few times. The V gene is TRBV6-6, the J gene TRBJ1-1, with 11 bases lining up with TRBD1. Per germline, CDR1 MNHNY and CDR2 SVGAGI (reference sequence). This CDR3 contains 13 residues. Trimming cost V 8 bases and J 8 bases; bases outside gene matches: 7. CDR3 sequence (DNA): TGTGCCAGCGAGCGAGGGACAGGGGGAGAAGCTTTCTTT. Translation: CASERGTGGEAFF.

This clone was seen more than once but under ten times. This chain links TRBV7-8 with TRBJ2-7, with 8 bases matching TRBD2. The junction had 2 bases not matched to a gene; V was cut back by 5 bases and J by 2 bases. CDR3 length: 13 amino acids. Germline lookup yields CDR1 SGHVS and CDR2 FQNEAQ. CDR3 residues: CASSPLAAYEQYF. For the CDR3, the DNA is TGTGCCAGCAGCCCACTAGCGGCCTACGAGCAGTACTTC.

The CDR3 sequence is CASSLSGQGAEQYF. The CDR3 DNA reads TGTGCCAGCAGTTTATCCGGACAGGGGGCCGAGCAGTACTTC. The rearrangement joins TRBV27 to TRBJ2-7; 11 bases are shared with TRBD1. Per germline, CDR1 MNHEY and CDR2 SMNVEV (reference sequence). The V and J ends lost 0 bases and 6 bases, in that order; junction bases with no gene match: 1. The CDR3 contains 14 residues.

V is TRBV5-1 and J is TRBJ2-3; 11 bases are shared with TRBD2. The germline V gene has CDR1 SGHRS and CDR2 YFSETQ. V was clipped by 3 bases and J by 4 bases; unmatched bases: 7. The CDR3 sequence is 16 residues long. CDR3 in amino acids: CASSSTSGSRSDTQYF. CDR3 bases: TGCGCCAGCAGCTCTACTAGCGGGAGTCGGTCAGATACGCAGTATTTT.

The chain links TRBV29-1 to TRBJ2-1, with D unresolved. Between the trimmed V and J ends, which lost 4 bases and 0 bases, there was a span of 7 bases. This CDR3 is 13 amino acids long. Germline CDR1 SQVTM, CDR2 ANQGSEA. CDR3 in DNA: TGCAGCGTTGTCCCTTTCTCCTACAATGAGCAGTTCTTC. This encodes CSVVPFSYNEQFF.

The V and J genes are TRBV6-1 and TRBJ1-5; TRBD1 agrees at 7 bases. CDR1 and CDR2 from the germline V gene are MNHNS and SASEGT. The CDR3 has 13 amino acids. V shed 5 bases, J shed 6 bases, and the junction held 4 bases outside the gene matches. CDR3 residues: CASSQTGPQPQHF. The CDR3 nucleotides read TGTGCCAGCAGTCAGACAGGGCCTCAGCCCCAGCATTTT.

The rearrangement uses TRBV5-6 and TRBJ1-1; no definite D call. The germline V gene has CDR1 SGHDT and CDR2 YYEEEE. The CDR3 covers 13 residues. The V end was cut by 1 base, the J end by 1 base, with 5 bases between. For the CDR3, the DNA is TGTGCCAGCAGCTTGAACTCGAACACTGAAGCTTTCTTT. Its translation is CASSLNSNTEAFF.

This clone was seen just once. This chain joins TRBV5-1 and TRBJ2-7; 9 bases agree with TRBD1. Germline V CDR1 and CDR2: SGHRS, YFSETQ. There are 15 residues in the CDR3. Germline trimming cut 4 bases from V and 4 bases from J; bases unmatched to any gene: 9. The CDR3 sequence is CASSVGGQGFYEQYF. In DNA, the CDR3 is TGCGCCAGCAGCGTTGGGGGACAGGGATTTTACGAGCAGTACTTC.

The chain couples TRBV11-1 to TRBJ1-1; 7 nucleotides match TRBD1. This CDR3 is built from 14 residues. CDR1 and CDR2 (germline): SGHAT, FQDESV (reference sequence). With V trimmed by 5 bases and J by 1 base, 4 bases remained unmatched. The chain's CDR3 is CASSTRQGNTEAFF. Written as DNA, the CDR3 is TGTGCCAGCAGCACAAGACAGGGGAACACTGAAGCTTTCTTT.

This rearrangement joins TRBV2 to TRBJ2-5, with TRBD1 matching 7 bases. The germline CDR1 and CDR2 sequences are SNHLY and FYNNEI. V was clipped by 6 bases and J by 4 bases; unmatched bases: 14. There are 16 residues in the CDR3. This CDR3 is CASRRFLTGSGETQYF. Here the CDR3 DNA reads TGTGCCAGCAGAAGGTTCTTGACAGGGTCCGGAGAGACCCAGTACTTC.

CDR3 nucleotide sequence: TGTGCCAGCAGTTTAGAGGACATTCAGTACTTC. As protein: CASSLEDIQYF. The chain uses TRBV28 and TRBJ2-4; D is ambiguous. Trimming removed 2 bases from V and 8 bases from J, with 4 bases in between. Germline loops: CDR1 MDHEN, CDR2 SYDVKM. CDR3 length: 11 residues. The complete variable domain, with remaining parts taken from reference TRBV28 and TRBJ2-4, reads DVKVTQSSRYLVKRTGEKVFLECVQDMDHENMFWYRQDPGLGLRLIYFSYDVKMKEKGDIPEGYSVSREKKERFSLILESASTNQTSMYLCASSLEDIQYFGAGTRLSVL.

Only a few counts were recorded for this clone. The chain combines TRBV28 with TRBJ2-2; 7 bases align to TRBD1. Germline values: CDR1 MDHEN, CDR2 SYDVKM. Trimming took 3 bases from V and 2 from J; bases not matched to a gene: 3. The CDR3 consists of 15 residues. CDR3 amino acids: CASSLTGRNTGELFF. The CDR3 DNA follows: TGTGCCAGCAGTTTGACAGGGCGAAACACCGGGGAGCTGTTTTTT.

This rearrangement joins TRBV5-1 to TRBJ2-2; 11 nucleotides align to TRBD2. The V gene end was trimmed by 0 bases and the J gene end by 5 bases; junction bases not matched to a gene: 3. Germline V lookup: CDR1 SGHRS, CDR2 YFSETQ. This CDR3 contains 16 residues. The CDR3 region has the DNA TGCGCCAGCAGCTTGGATACTAGCGGGAGTACCGGGGAGCTGTTTTTT. Its protein product is CASSLDTSGSTGELFF.

The V call is TRBV9, the J call TRBJ2-2; tentative D call: TRBD2 (6 bases). V was shortened by 2 bases and J by 6 bases, with 11 bases between the two germline ends. The CDR3 consists of 14 residues. CDR1 and CDR2 (germline): SGDLS, YYNGEE. CDR3 nucleotides: TGTGCCAGCAGCGTTTACCGGGAGCCCGGGGAGCTGTTTTTT. It yields the protein CASSVYREPGELFF.

The rearrangement joins TRBV5-4 to TRBJ2-4, with D uncertain. The CDR3 is 15 amino acids. V gave up 4 bases and J gave up 6 bases, with 17 bases separating them. Germline values: CDR1 SGHNT, CDR2 YYREEE (reference sequence). CDR3 DNA sequence: TGTGCCAGCAGCGAGAATACGGGTGGATCAAACATTCAGTACTTC. Translated, it gives CASSENTGGSNIQYF.

This chain uses TRBV9 with TRBJ2-1, with D unclear. Germline CDR1 reads SGDLS; CDR2 reads YYNGEE. The V gene lost 1 base and the J gene lost 9 bases, with 11 bases spanning the gap. The CDR3 has 13 amino acids. CDR3 amino acids: CASSVSSPGEQFF. DNA for the CDR3: TGTGCCAGCAGCGTATCCAGTCCGGGTGAGCAGTTCTTC.

The rearrangement uses TRBV28 and TRBJ2-7; D might be TRBD2 (7 bases). This CDR3 region has 15 residues. The ends were cut back, 4 bases at V and 5 bases at J, with 18 bases in the middle. Germline V CDR1 and CDR2: MDHEN, SYDVKM. CDR3 region: CASSSEYRGDNEQYF. The CDR3 coding sequence is TGTGCCAGCAGTTCAGAATACCGGGGGGACAACGAGCAGTACTTC.

The chain employs TRBV14 and TRBJ2-1; D remains ambiguous. The CDR3 consists of 15 residues. CDR1 is SGHDN, CDR2 FVKESK, per germline. Trimming took 1 base from V and 2 from J, leaving 9 bases between them. The CDR3 DNA sequence: TGTGCCAGCAGCCAAGGCGTAGAACCCTACAATGAGCAGTTCTTC. Its translation is CASSQGVEPYNEQFF.

J is TRBJ2-1 and V is TRBV7-2; 7 nucleotides match TRBD2. This CDR3 comprises 14 residues. The trim removed 5 bases at V and 9 bases at J, leaving 10 bases unmatched. CDR1 and CDR2 from the germline V gene are SGHTA and FQGNSA. In DNA form, the CDR3 reads TGTGCCAGCAGCCCTGGGGCGGGAGACGGTGAGCAGTTCTTC. This gives the protein CASSPGAGDGEQFF.

The CDR3 is CASRTTGDGELFF. The CDR3 nucleotides are TGTGCCAGCAGAACGACAGGGGACGGGGAGCTGTTTTTT. This chain links TRBV11-2 with TRBJ2-2; 8 bases match TRBD1. The CDR3 contains 13 residues. Trimming at V came to 6 bases and at J to 7 bases, leaving 4 bases not matched to a gene. Germline V gene lookup returns CDR1 SGHAT and CDR2 FQNNGV. The complete variable domain, with remaining parts taken from reference TRBV11-2 and TRBJ2-2, reads EAGVAQSPRYKIIEKRQSVAFWCNPISGHATLYWYQQILGQGPKLLIQFQNNGVVDDSQLPKDRFSAERLKGVDSTLKIQPAKLEDSAVYLCASRTTGDGELFFGEGSRLTVL.

The V call is TRBV27, the J call TRBJ1-2; D is possibly TRBD1 (5 bases). Germline V CDR1 and CDR2: MNHEY, SMNVEV (reference sequence). V was cut by 4 bases and J by 4 bases, with 10 bases left in between. This CDR3 spans 13 amino acids. The CDR3 protein is CASSSGYGYGYTF. Here the CDR3 DNA reads TGTGCCAGCAGTTCAGGGTACGGCTATGGCTACACCTTC.

The rearrangement links TRBV4-2 to TRBJ2-3; 11 bases agree with TRBD2. The V gene's germline CDR1 is LGHNA and CDR2 YNFKEQ. J gave up 2 bases and V 0 bases, and 1 base lay outside the gene matches. The CDR3 length is 16 residues. The CDR3 DNA reads TGTGCCAGCAGCCAAGAACTAGCGGGAGCCACAGATACGCAGTATTTT. It is translated as CASSQELAGATDTQYF.

This rearrangement joins TRBV13 to TRBJ2-1; D is uncertain. The CDR3 length is 12 residues. V lost 5 bases and J lost 8, with 10 bases in between. The germline gives CDR1 PRHDT, CDR2 FYEKMQ (reference sequence). The CDR3 coding sequence is TGTGCCAGCAGCCAATTCGGGTATGAGCAGTTCTTC. This codes for CASSQFGYEQFF.